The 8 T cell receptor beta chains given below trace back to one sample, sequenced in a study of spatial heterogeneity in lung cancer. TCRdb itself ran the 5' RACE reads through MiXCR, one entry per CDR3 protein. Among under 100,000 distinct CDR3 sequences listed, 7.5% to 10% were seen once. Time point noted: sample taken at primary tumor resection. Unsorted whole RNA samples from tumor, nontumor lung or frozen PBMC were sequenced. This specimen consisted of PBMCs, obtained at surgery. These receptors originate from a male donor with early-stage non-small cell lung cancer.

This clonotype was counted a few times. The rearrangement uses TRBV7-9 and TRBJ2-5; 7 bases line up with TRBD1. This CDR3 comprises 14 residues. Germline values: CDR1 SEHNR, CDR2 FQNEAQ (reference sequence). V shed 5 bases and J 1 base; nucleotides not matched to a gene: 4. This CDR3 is CASSPWDSQETQYF. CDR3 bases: TGTGCCAGCAGCCCCTGGGACAGCCAAGAGACCCAGTACTTC.

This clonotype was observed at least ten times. DNA for the CDR3: TGTGCCAGCAGTTATAATGAGCGGGAGGCCGGAGATACGCAGTATTTT. The encoded protein is CASSYNEREAGDTQYF. The rearrangement joins TRBV6-6 to TRBJ2-3, with 9 positions matching TRBD2. The CDR3 runs to 16 residues. Germline V CDR1 and CDR2: MNHNY, SVGAGI (reference sequence). V shed 3 bases, J shed 5 bases, and the junction held 9 bases outside the gene matches.

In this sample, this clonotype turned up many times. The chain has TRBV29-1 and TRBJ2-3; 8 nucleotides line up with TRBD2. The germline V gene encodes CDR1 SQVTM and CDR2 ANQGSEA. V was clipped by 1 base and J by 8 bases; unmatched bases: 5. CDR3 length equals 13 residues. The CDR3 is CSVEGTSYGTQYF. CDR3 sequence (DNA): TGCAGCGTTGAAGGGACTAGCTACGGTACGCAGTATTTT.

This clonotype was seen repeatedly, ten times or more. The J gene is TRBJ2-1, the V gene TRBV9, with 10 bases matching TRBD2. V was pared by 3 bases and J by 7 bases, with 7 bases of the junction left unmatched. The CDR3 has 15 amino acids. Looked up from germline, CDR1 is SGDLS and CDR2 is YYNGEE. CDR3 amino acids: CASSASGGAQNEQFF. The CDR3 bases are TGTGCCAGCAGCGCGAGCGGGGGGGCGCAAAATGAGCAGTTCTTC. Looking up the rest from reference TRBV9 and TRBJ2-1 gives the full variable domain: DSGVTQTPKHLITATGQRVTLRCSPRSGDLSVYWYQQSLDQGLQFLIQYYNGEERAKGNILERFSAQQFPDLHSELNLSSLELGDSALYFCASSASGGAQNEQFFGPGTRLTVL.

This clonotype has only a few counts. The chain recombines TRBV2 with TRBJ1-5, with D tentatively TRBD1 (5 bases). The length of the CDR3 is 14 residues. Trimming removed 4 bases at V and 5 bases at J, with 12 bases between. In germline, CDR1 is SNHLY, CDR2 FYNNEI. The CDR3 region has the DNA TGTGCCAGCAGTGTCACACAGGTGGATCAGCCCCAGCATTTT. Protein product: CASSVTQVDQPQHF.

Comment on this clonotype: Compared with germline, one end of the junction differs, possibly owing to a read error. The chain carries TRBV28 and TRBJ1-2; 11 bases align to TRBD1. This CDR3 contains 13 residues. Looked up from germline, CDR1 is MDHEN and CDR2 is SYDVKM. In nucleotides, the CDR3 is TGTGCCAGCAGTTCCATGGACAGGGGGCCTATCTCCTTC. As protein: CASSSMDRGPISF.

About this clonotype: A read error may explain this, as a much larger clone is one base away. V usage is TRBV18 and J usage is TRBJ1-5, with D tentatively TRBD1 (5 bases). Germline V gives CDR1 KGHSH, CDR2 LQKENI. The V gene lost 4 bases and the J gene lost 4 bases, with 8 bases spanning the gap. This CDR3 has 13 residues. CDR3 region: CASSRGENQPQHF. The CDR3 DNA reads TGTGCCAGCTCACGAGGGGAGAATCAGCCCCAGCATTTT.

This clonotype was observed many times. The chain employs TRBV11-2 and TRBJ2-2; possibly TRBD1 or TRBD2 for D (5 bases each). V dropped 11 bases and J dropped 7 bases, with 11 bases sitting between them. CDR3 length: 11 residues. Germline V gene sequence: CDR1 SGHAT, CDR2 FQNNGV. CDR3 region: CAGTRGGELFF. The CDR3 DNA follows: TGTGCCGGGACCCGAGGCGGGGAGCTGTTTTTT.